At least ten counts were recorded for the clone carrying this TCR beta chain. Its specificity is not known. The data derive from a study of neurological immune-mediated disorders. Sequencing runs each generated in excess of 190 million TCR-beta sequences derived from 15-18 subjects. TCRdb re-called the 5' RACE reads with MiXCR, one entry per CDR3 protein. Of around 70,000 distinct CDR3 sequences in the sample, 5.2% are singletons; the top ten hold about 8%. General study findings and limits: The multiple sclerosis repertoire cluster had no clinical or MRI feature associated with it.

The CDR3 extends over 15 amino acids. Germline values: CDR1 LNHNV, CDR2 YYDKDF (reference sequence). Trimming removed 1 base from V and 1 base from J, with 10 bases in between. This TCR derives from a man aged 18 to 35 with multiple sclerosis. The V and J genes are TRBV15 and TRBJ1-2; D gene unclear. Sequenced input: PBMCs. CDR3 coding DNA: TGTGCCACCAGCAGAGCGGCAGACTTTAACTATGGCTACACCTTC. Translating it yields CATSRAADFNYGYTF.